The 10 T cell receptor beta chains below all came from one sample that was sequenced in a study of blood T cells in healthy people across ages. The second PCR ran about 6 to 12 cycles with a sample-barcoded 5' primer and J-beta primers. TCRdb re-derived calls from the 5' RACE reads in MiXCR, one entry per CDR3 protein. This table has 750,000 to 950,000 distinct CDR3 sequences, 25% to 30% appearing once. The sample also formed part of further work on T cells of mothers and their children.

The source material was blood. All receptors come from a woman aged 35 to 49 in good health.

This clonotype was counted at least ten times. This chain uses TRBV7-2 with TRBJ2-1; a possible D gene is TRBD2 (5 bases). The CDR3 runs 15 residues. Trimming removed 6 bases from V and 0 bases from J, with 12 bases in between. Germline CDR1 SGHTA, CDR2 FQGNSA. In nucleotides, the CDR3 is TGTGCCAGCAGGCAACTAGTCAACTCCTACAATGAGCAGTTCTTC. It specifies CASRQLVNSYNEQFF.

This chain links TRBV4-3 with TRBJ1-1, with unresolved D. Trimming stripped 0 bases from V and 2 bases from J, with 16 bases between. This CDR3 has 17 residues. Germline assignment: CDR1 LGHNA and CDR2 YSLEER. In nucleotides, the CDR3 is TGCGCCAGCAGCCAAGATTCCTTCAGACTCATAAACACTGAAGCTTTCTTT. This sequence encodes CASSQDSFRLINTEAFF.

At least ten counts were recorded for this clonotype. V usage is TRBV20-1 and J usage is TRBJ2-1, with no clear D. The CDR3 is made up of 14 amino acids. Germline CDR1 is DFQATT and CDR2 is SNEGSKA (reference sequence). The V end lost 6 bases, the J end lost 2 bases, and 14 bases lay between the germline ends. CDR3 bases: TGCAGTGCCAACCGGGCCCTCCCCTACAATGAGCAGTTCTTC. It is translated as CSANRALPYNEQFF.

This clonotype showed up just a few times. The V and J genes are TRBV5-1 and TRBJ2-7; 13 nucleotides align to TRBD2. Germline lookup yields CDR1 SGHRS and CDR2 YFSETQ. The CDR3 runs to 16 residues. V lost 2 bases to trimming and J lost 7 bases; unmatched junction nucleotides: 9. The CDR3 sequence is CASSFTSGGASWEQYF. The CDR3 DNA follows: TGCGCCAGCAGCTTTACTAGCGGGGGGGCCTCCTGGGAGCAGTACTTC.

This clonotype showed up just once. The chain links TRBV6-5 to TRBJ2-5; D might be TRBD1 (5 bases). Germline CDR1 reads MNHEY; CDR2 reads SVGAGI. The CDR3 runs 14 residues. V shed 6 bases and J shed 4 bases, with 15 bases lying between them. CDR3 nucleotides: TGTGCCAGCAGCATGACCGACAGTTCAGAGACCCAGTACTTC. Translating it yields CASSMTDSSETQYF.

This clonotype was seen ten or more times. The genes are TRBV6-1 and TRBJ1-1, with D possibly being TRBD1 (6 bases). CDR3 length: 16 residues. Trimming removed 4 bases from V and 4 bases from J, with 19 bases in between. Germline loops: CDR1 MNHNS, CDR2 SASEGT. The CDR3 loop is CASSGLGTRSGTEAFF. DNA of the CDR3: TGTGCCAGCAGTGGCCTGGGGACACGCTCGGGCACTGAAGCTTTCTTT.

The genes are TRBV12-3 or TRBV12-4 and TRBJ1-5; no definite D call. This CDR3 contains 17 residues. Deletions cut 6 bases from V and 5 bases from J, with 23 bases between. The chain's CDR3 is CASSLSDRAASYQPQHF. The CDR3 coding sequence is TGTGCCAGCAGCCTAAGTGACCGGGCGGCCAGCTATCAGCCCCAGCATTTT.

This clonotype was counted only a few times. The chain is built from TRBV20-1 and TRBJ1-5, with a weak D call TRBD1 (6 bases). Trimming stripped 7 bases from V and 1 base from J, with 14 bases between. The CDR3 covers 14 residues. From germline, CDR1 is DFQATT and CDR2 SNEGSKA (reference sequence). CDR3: CSVHLGASNQPQHF. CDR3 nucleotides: TGCAGTGTACACCTGGGGGCCAGCAATCAGCCCCAGCATTTT.

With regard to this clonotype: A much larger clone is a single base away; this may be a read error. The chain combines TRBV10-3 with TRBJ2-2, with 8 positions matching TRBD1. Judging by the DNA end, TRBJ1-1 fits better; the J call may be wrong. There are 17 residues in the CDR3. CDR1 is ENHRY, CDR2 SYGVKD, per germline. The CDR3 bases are TGTGCCATCAGTGTCAGGGGGCCTTCAAGCACGAATACTGGAGCTTTCTTT. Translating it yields CAISVRGPSSTNTGAFF.

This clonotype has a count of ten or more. The CDR3 reads CAISADITGTGANVLTF. Here the CDR3 DNA reads TGTGCCATCAGCGCGGACATTACAGGGACCGGGGCCAACGTCCTGACTTTC. This chain connects TRBV10-3 to TRBJ2-6, with TRBD1 as a possible D gene (6 bases). V was pared by 6 bases and J by 4 bases, with 19 bases between. Germline values: CDR1 ENHRY, CDR2 SYGVKD. The CDR3 has 17 amino acids.